This record covers a single T cell receptor (beta chain). What it recognizes is unknown. Averaging roughly 110 mL, one heparinised blood draw was given by each donor. This entry belongs to a study of beta chain features in type 1 diabetes. Study findings and constraints: The naive, central memory and Treg TCRB repertoires of patients appeared to be more similar to one another than those of healthy donors.

With V trimmed by 1 base and J by 0 bases, 6 bases remained unmatched. This CDR3 has 19 residues. Germline V lookup: CDR1 ENHRY, CDR2 SYGVKD. Sequenced material consisted of expressed TCRB transcripts (all of the isolated RNA was reverse transcribed). Clones were read by immunoSEQ multiplex PCR, and TCRdb kept only the in-frame ones, dropping some. The sample records about 930,000 clones, 15% to 20% being singletons. The receptor was isolated from a woman aged 18-29 years in good health. The sequenced material came from naive CD4+ T cells from blood. The chain carries TRBV10-3 and TRBJ2-6; TRBD2 matches at 10 bases. As DNA, the CDR3 is TGTGCCATCAGTGAGTATAGCGGGAGGCCTCCCTCTGGGGCCAACGTCCTGACTTTC. Protein product: CAISEYSGRPPSGANVLTF.